This T cell receptor beta chain emerged from a study of beta chain features in type 1 diabetes. This clone was counted only a few times. The target antigen is unknown. Study results and limitations: With patients and controls alike, PCR might favor shorter templates to an equal degree. Significant though moderate, a shortening of TCRB CDR3s appeared in all four CD4+ subsets of Type 1 diabetes patients.

Investigators reverse transcribed all isolated RNA, so they sequenced expressed TCRB transcripts. Sequencing used immunoSEQ multiplex PCR; TCRdb keeps in-frame clones, though not all of them. Of 150,000 to 200,000 clones listed, 6.5% to 10% were seen once; the top ten hold around 0.5%. This receptor was obtained from a woman between 18 and 30 years old with type 1 diabetes. The specimen sequenced was central memory CD4+ T cells from blood.

DNA of the CDR3: TGCGCCAGCAGCTTGGGGCAGGGGGCGAATTCACCCCTCCACTTT. Its translation is CASSLGQGANSPLHF. The V gene is TRBV5-1, the J gene TRBJ1-6; 8 bases align to TRBD1. Germline V CDR1 and CDR2: SGHRS, YFSETQ. The CDR3 is made up of 15 amino acids. The J segment lost 7 bases and the V segment lost 0 bases, leaving 3 bases of the junction unmatched.